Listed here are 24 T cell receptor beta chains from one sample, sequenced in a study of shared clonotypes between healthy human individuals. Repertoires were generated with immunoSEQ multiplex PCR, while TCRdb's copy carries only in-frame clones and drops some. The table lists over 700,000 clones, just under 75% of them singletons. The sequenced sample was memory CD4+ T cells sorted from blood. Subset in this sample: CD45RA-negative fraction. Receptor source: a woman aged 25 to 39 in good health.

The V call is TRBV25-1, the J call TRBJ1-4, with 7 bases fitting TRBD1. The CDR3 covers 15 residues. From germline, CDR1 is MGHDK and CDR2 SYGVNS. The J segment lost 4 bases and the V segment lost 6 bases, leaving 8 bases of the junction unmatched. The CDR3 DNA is TGTGCCAGCAGCGCTTACCAGGGGGTTAATGAAAAACTGTTTTTT. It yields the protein CASSAYQGVNEKLFF.

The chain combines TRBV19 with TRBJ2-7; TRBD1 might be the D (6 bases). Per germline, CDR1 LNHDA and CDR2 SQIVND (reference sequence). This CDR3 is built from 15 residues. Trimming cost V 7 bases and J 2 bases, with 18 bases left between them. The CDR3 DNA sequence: TGTGCCAGTAATCACCCCCCAGCAGGGGCCTACGAGCAGTACTTC. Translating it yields CASNHPPAGAYEQYF.

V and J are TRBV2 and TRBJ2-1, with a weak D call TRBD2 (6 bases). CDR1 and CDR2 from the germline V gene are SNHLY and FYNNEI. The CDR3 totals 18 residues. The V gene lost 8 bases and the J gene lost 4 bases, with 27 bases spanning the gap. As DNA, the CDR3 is TGTGCCAGCGCCGGAGGGAAGTCTCCGGGGTCGTCATACAATGAGCAGTTCTTC. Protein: CASAGGKSPGSSYNEQFF.

CDR3 sequence (DNA): TGTGCCAGCGCTAGGGGTCAAGTCTTGTACAATGAGCAGTTCTTC. This codes for CASARGQVLYNEQFF. This rearrangement joins TRBV27 to TRBJ2-1; maybe TRBD1 (5 bases). V lost 8 bases to trimming and J lost 4 bases, with 18 bases between them. From germline, CDR1 is MNHEY and CDR2 SMNVEV (reference sequence). This CDR3 has 15 residues.

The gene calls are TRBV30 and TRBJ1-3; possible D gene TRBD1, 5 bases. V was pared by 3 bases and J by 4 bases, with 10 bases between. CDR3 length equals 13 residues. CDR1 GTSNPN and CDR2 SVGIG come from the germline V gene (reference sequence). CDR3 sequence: CAWRMRQGNTIYF. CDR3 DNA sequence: TGTGCCTGGAGGATGAGACAGGGAAACACCATATATTTT.

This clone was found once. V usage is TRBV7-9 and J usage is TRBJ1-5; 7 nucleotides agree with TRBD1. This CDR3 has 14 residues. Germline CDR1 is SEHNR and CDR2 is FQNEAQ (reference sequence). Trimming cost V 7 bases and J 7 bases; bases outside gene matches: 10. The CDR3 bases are TGTGCCAGCACTCGCACAGGGGTTGTGCAGCCCCAGCATTTT. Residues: CASTRTGVVQPQHF.

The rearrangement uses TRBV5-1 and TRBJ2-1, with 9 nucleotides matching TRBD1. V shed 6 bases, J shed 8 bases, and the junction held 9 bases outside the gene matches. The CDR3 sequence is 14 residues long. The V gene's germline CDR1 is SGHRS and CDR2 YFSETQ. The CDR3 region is CASKGQGLVDEQFF. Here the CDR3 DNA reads TGCGCCAGCAAGGGACAGGGTTTGGTCGATGAGCAGTTCTTC.

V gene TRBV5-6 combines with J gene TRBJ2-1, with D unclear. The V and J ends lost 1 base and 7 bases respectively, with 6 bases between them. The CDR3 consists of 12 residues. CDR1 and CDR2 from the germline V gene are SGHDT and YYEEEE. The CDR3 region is CASSLPENEQFF. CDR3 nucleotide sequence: TGTGCCAGCAGCTTGCCCGAGAATGAGCAGTTCTTC.

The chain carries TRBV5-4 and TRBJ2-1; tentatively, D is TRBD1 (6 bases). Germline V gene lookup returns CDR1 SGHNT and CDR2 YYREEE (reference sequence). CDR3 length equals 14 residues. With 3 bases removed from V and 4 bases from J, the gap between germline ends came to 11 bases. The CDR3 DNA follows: TGTGCCAGCAGCTATGACAGGACTTACAATGAGCAGTTCTTC. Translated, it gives CASSYDRTYNEQFF.

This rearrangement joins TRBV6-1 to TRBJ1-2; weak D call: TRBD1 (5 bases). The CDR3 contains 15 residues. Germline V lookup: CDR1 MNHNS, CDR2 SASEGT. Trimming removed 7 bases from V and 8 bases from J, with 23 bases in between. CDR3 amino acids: CASTSSGTALGGYTF. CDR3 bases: TGTGCCAGCACTTCCTCCGGGACGGCGCTAGGGGGCTACACCTTC.

The CDR3 reads CSVVGLAYEQYF. DNA for the CDR3: TGCAGCGTTGTGGGGCTGGCCTACGAGCAGTACTTC. V gene TRBV29-1 combines with J gene TRBJ2-5; perhaps TRBD1 as D (5 bases). TRBJ2-7 explains the end of the DNA better; the J call may be wrong. Germline V gene lookup returns CDR1 SQVTM and CDR2 ANQGSEA. The CDR3 totals 12 residues.

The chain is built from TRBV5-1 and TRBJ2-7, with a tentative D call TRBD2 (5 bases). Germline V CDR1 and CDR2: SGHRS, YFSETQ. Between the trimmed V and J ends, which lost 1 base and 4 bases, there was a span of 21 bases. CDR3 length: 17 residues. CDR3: CASSLTYRTEEAYEQYF. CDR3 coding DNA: TGCGCCAGCAGCTTGACCTACCGGACGGAGGAGGCATACGAGCAGTACTTC.

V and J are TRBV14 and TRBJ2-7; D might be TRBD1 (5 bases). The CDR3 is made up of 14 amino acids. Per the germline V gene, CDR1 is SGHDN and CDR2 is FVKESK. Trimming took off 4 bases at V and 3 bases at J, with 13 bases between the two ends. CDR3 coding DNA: TGTGCCAGCAGCCCCCGGACAAGATTCTACGAGCAGTACTTC. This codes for CASSPRTRFYEQYF.

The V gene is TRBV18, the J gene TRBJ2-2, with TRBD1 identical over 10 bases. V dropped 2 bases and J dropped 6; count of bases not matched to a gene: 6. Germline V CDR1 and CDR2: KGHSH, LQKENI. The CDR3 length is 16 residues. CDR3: CASSPGQGVVAGELFF. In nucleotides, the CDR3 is TGTGCCAGCTCACCAGGACAGGGGGTGGTCGCCGGGGAGCTGTTTTTT. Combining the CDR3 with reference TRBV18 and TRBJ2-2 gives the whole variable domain NAGVMQNPRHLVRRRGQEARLRCSPMKGHSHVYWYRQLPEEGLKFMVYLQKENIIDESGMPKERFSAEFPKEGPSILRIQQVVRGDSAAYFCASSPGQGVVAGELFFGEGSRLTVL.

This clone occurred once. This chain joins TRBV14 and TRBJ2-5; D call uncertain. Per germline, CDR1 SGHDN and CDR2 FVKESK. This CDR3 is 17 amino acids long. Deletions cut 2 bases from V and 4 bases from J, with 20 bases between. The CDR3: CASSQRPFAASGETQYF. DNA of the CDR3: TGTGCCAGCAGCCAACGCCCCTTTGCGGCCTCGGGAGAGACCCAGTACTTC.

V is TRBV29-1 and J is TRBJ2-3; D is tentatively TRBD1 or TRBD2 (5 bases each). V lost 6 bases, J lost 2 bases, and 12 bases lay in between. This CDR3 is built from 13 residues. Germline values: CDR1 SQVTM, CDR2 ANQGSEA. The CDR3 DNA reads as TGCAGCGTGCAAATCGGGGCCACAGATACGCAGTATTTT. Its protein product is CSVQIGATDTQYF.

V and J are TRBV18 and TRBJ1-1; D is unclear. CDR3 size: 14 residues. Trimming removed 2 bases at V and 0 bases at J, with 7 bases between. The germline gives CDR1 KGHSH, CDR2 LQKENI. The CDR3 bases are TGTGCCAGCTCACCAGACGGACTGAACACTGAAGCTTTCTTT. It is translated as CASSPDGLNTEAFF.

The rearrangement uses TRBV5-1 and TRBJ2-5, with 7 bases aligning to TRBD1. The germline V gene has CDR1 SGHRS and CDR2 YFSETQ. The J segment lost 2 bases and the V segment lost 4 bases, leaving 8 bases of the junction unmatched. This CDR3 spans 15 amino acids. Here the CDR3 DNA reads TGCGCCAGCAGCCTGTTACAGGGGCTACAAGAGACCCAGTACTTC. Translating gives CASSLLQGLQETQYF.

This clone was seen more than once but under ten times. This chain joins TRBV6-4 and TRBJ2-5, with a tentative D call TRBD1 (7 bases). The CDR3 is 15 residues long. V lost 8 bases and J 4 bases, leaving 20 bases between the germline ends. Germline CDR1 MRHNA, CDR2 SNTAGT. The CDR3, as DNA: TGTGCCAGCCGCGACGACAGGGAGGTGGGAGAGACCCAGTACTTC. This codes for CASRDDREVGETQYF.

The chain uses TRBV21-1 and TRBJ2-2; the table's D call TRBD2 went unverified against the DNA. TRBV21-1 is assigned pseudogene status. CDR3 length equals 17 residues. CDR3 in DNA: TGTGCCAGCAGCGAAAACCTAGCGGGAGGAGGGACCGGGGAGCTGTTTTTT. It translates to CASSENLAGGGTGELFF.

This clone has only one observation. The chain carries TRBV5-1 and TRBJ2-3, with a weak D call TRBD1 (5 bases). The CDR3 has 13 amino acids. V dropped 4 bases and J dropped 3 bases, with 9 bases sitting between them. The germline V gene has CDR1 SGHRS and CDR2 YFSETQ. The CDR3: CASSQGSTDTQYF. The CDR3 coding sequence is TGCGCCAGCAGCCAGGGTAGTACAGATACGCAGTATTTT.

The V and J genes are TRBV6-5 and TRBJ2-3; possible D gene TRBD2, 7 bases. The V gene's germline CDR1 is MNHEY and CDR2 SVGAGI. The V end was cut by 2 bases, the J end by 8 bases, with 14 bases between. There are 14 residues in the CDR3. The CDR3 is CASSYNREGVTQYF. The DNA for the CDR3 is TGTGCCAGCAGTTACAACAGGGAGGGGGTTACGCAGTATTTT.

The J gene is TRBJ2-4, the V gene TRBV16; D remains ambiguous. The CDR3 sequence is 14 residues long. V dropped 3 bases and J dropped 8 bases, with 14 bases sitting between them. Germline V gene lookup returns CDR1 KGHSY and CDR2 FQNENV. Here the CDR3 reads CASSHSGILDIQYF. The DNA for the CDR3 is TGTGCCAGCAGCCATTCAGGTATATTGGACATTCAGTACTTC.

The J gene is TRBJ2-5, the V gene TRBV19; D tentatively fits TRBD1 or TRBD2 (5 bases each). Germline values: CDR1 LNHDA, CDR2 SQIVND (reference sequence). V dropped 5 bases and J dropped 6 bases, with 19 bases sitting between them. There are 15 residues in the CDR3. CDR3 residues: CASSESQGRGQTQYF. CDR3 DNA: TGTGCCAGTAGTGAATCCCAGGGTCGCGGGCAGACCCAGTACTTC.